This entry lists 5 T cell receptor beta chains sequenced from one sample in a study of blood T cell repertoires in COVID-19. TCRdb's table, derived via immunoSEQ multiplex PCR, lists solely in-frame clones and lacks some. The repertoire holds about 340,000 clones, around four fifths seen once, with 2.5% to 3.5% in the top ten. Sequenced: peripheral blood. Source of these receptors: a man younger than 45 with active or convalescent COVID-19.

This clone was seen just once. This chain connects TRBV10-3 to TRBJ1-1; perhaps TRBD1 as D (6 bases). Germline values: CDR1 ENHRY, CDR2 SYGVKD. This CDR3 has 15 residues. V lost 3 bases and J lost 1, with 12 bases in between. CDR3 sequence (DNA): TGTGCCATCAGTGACATGACAGGTGAGAACACTGAAGCTTTCTTT. Residues: CAISDMTGENTEAFF.

This chain uses TRBV7-9 with TRBJ1-1, with a weak D call TRBD1 (5 bases). The V gene lost 6 bases and the J gene lost 4 bases, with 18 bases spanning the gap. The CDR3 loop spans 15 amino acids. Germline V gene data show CDR1 as SEHNR and CDR2 as FQNEAQ (reference sequence). CDR3 amino acids: CASRPHWGEGTEAFF. The CDR3 nucleotides are TGTGCCAGCAGACCCCATTGGGGGGAAGGCACTGAAGCTTTCTTT. Complete variable domain (other parts from reference TRBV7-9 and TRBJ1-1): DTGVSQNPRHKITKRGQNVTFRCDPISEHNRLYWYRQTLGQGPEFLTYFQNEAQLEKSRLLSDRFSAERPKGSFSTLEIQRTEQGDSAMYLCASRPHWGEGTEAFFGQGTRLTVV.

This chain's CDR3 is CAWSVAQGATDTQYF. In nucleotides, the CDR3 is TGTGCCTGGAGTGTAGCCCAGGGGGCCACAGATACGCAGTATTTT. This sequence joins TRBV30 and TRBJ2-3, with 8 bases lining up with TRBD1. J was trimmed by 2 bases and V by 0 bases; bases with no gene match: 4. This CDR3 comprises 15 residues. Per the germline V gene, CDR1 is GTSNPN and CDR2 is SVGIG (reference sequence).

The table lists this clone with a count of one. The CDR3 reads CSVTPGETQYF. The CDR3 coding sequence is TGCAGCGTTACCCCCGGGGAGACCCAGTACTTC. The chain uses TRBV29-1 and TRBJ2-5; D unclear. In germline, CDR1 is SQVTM, CDR2 ANQGSEA. V was shortened by 5 bases and J by 5 bases, with 9 bases between the two germline ends. The CDR3 loop spans 11 amino acids.

The genes are TRBV7-8 and TRBJ1-3; D is uncertain. Germline assignment: CDR1 SGHVS and CDR2 FQNEAQ. This CDR3 comprises 14 residues. V was cut by 1 base and J by 3 bases, with 7 bases left in between. The CDR3 region has the DNA TGTGCCAGCAGCTTAGATAGAGTTGGAAACACCATATATTTT. Its translation is CASSLDRVGNTIYF.